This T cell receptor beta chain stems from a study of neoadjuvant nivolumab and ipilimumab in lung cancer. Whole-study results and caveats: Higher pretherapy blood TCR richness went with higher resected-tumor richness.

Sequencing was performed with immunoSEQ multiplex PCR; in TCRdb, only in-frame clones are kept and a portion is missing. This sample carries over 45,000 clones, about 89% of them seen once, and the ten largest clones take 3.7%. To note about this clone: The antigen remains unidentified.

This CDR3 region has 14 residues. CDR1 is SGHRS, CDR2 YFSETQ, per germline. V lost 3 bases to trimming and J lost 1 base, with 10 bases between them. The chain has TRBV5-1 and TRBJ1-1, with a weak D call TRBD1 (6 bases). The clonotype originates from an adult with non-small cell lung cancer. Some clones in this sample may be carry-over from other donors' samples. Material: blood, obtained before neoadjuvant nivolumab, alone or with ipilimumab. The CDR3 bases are TGCGCCAGCAGCTACTCGACAGGGAACACTGAAGCTTTCTTT. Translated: CASSYSTGNTEAFF.